One sample yielded the 27 T cell receptor beta chains listed below, sequenced in a study of shared clonotypes between healthy human individuals. Repertoires were generated with immunoSEQ multiplex PCR, while TCRdb's copy carries only in-frame clones and drops some. The sample contains about 1.1 million clones, around 77% of which appear only once. The sequencing sample was made of memory CD4+ T cells from PBMCs. Subset meaning: CD45RA-negative fraction. The origin of the receptors is a young man in good health. Some clones in this sample may be carry-over from other donors' samples.

Here the CDR3 reads CASSPGPSSPGLVDTQYF. The CDR3 DNA reads as TGCGCCAGCAGCCCCGGACCCAGCAGCCCCGGACTAGTAGATACGCAGTATTTT. The V gene is TRBV5-1, the J gene TRBJ2-3, with 7 bases fitting TRBD2. Germline CDR1 reads SGHRS; CDR2 reads YFSETQ. This CDR3 comprises 18 residues. Trimming removed 4 bases from V and 5 bases from J; junction bases left unmatched: 19. Filled out from reference TRBV5-1 and TRBJ2-3, the complete variable domain reads KAGVTQTPRYLIKTRGQQVTLSCSPISGHRSVSWYQQTPGQGLQFLFEYFSETQRNKGNFPGRFSGRQFSNSRSEMNVSTLELGDSALYLCASSPGPSSPGLVDTQYFGPGTRLTVL.

This clone was counted at least ten times. The genes are TRBV28 and TRBJ1-2, with TRBD1 matching over 8 bases. Germline values: CDR1 MDHEN, CDR2 SYDVKM. V was clipped by 7 bases and J by 5 bases; unmatched bases: 9. The CDR3 extends over 14 amino acids. The CDR3 sequence is CASTIPRQGYGYTF. The CDR3 nucleotides are TGTGCCAGCACCATTCCCCGACAGGGGTATGGCTACACCTTC.

The chain combines TRBV7-8 with TRBJ2-3; 8 nucleotides match TRBD1. The germline V gene encodes CDR1 SGHVS and CDR2 FQNEAQ. The CDR3 contains 15 residues. V lost 6 bases to trimming and J lost 0 bases; unmatched junction nucleotides: 5. The CDR3 loop reads CASSLGQGSTDTQYF. CDR3 bases: TGTGCCAGCAGTCTCGGACAGGGCAGCACAGATACGCAGTATTTT.

The rearrangement links TRBV7-6 to TRBJ1-5; maybe TRBD1 (5 bases). Trimming left V 1 base short and J 3 bases short, with 7 bases between. Germline V gene sequence: CDR1 SGHVS, CDR2 FNYEAQ. This CDR3 is built from 14 residues. This CDR3 is CASSLGQTNQPQHF. The CDR3 bases are TGTGCCAGCAGCTTAGGACAGACCAATCAGCCCCAGCATTTT. Supplemented by reference TRBV7-6 and TRBJ1-5, the full variable domain reads GAGVSQSPRYKVTKRGQDVALRCDPISGHVSLYWYRQALGQGPEFLTYFNYEAQQDKSGLPNDRFSAERPEGSISTLTIQRTEQRDSAMYRCASSLGQTNQPQHFGDGTRLSIL.

The rearrangement links TRBV19 to TRBJ2-1; D ambiguous. Looked up from germline, CDR1 is LNHDA and CDR2 is SQIVND (reference sequence). Trimming removed 1 base from V and 6 bases from J, with 4 bases in between. The CDR3 has 12 amino acids. The CDR3 spells CASSIGGNEQFF. In nucleotides, the CDR3 is TGTGCCAGTAGTATAGGTGGCAATGAGCAGTTCTTC. Full variable domain (outside the CDR3, taken from reference TRBV19 and TRBJ2-1): DGGITQSPKYLFRKEGQNVTLSCEQNLNHDAMYWYRQDPGQGLRLIYYSQIVNDFQKGDIAEGYSVSREKKESFPLTVTSAQKNPTAFYLCASSIGGNEQFFGPGTRLTVL.

The chain carries TRBV19 and TRBJ2-7, with a weak D call TRBD1 (5 bases). Per germline, CDR1 LNHDA and CDR2 SQIVND (reference sequence). This CDR3 has 15 residues. V was shortened by 5 bases and J by 0 bases, with 14 bases between the two germline ends. The CDR3 spells CASSSGKASSYEQYF. The CDR3 bases are TGTGCCAGTAGTTCAGGGAAAGCCAGCTCCTACGAGCAGTACTTC.

The CDR3 spells CASSGYGIAGETQYF. In DNA form, the CDR3 reads TGTGCCAGCAGTGGGTATGGGATCGCGGGGGAGACCCAGTACTTC. The rearrangement links TRBV2 to TRBJ2-5; possibly TRBD2 for D (6 bases). The germline CDR1 and CDR2 sequences are SNHLY and FYNNEI. CDR3 length: 15 amino acids. The V end lost 4 bases, the J end lost 5 bases, and 17 bases lay between the germline ends.

The V and J genes are TRBV5-1 and TRBJ2-3; tentative D call: TRBD1 (6 bases). This CDR3 contains 15 residues. Trimming stripped 3 bases from V and 3 bases from J, with 14 bases between. The V gene's germline CDR1 is SGHRS and CDR2 YFSETQ. In DNA, the CDR3 is TGCGCCAGCAGCTCAAGGGGGTCGGAGACAGATACGCAGTATTTT. Protein: CASSSRGSETDTQYF.

The gene calls are TRBV7-2 and TRBJ2-3; D is uncertain. Germline CDR1 is SGHTA and CDR2 is FQGNSA. Trimming removed 1 base from V and 4 bases from J, with 12 bases in between. The CDR3 is 15 amino acids. The DNA for the CDR3 is TGTGCCAGCAGCTTAGTTGGTAGCTCTCCAGATACGCAGTATTTT. Encoded protein: CASSLVGSSPDTQYF.

The chain joins TRBV30 to TRBJ2-7; 10 nucleotides match TRBD1. Trimming at V came to 5 bases and at J to 4 bases, leaving 5 bases not matched to a gene. Germline loops: CDR1 GTSNPN, CDR2 SVGIG (reference sequence). This CDR3 is built from 13 residues. CDR3 in DNA: TGTGCCTGGTATCGGACAGGGGGTTACGAGCAGTACTTC. Protein product: CAWYRTGGYEQYF.

The genes are TRBV28 and TRBJ2-3, with 9 bases fitting TRBD2. The V segment lost 6 bases and the J segment 5 bases; nucleotides outside the gene matches: 12. CDR1 and CDR2 (germline): MDHEN, SYDVKM. The CDR3 runs to 16 residues. DNA of the CDR3: TGTGCCAGCAGATCACGTAGCGGGAGCGGGGTAGATACGCAGTATTTT. Amino acids: CASRSRSGSGVDTQYF.

The chain has TRBV7-9 and TRBJ2-7; D gene ambiguous. The CDR3 contains 13 residues. V was pared by 5 bases and J by 6 bases, with 14 bases between. Germline V gene lookup returns CDR1 SEHNR and CDR2 FQNEAQ (reference sequence). The CDR3 DNA reads TGTGCCAGCAGCCCGCGGTTTTTGAGCGAGCAGTACTTC. Residues: CASSPRFLSEQYF. Filled out from reference TRBV7-9 and TRBJ2-7, the complete variable domain reads DTGVSQNPRHKITKRGQNVTFRCDPISEHNRLYWYRQTLGQGPEFLTYFQNEAQLEKSRLLSDRFSAERPKGSFSTLEIQRTEQGDSAMYLCASSPRFLSEQYFGPGTRLTVT.

In this sample, this clone turned up once. V is TRBV2 and J is TRBJ1-1, with no clear D. Germline V gives CDR1 SNHLY, CDR2 FYNNEI. The V end lost 4 bases, the J end lost 1 base, and 7 bases lay between the germline ends. This CDR3 region has 13 residues. CDR3 in DNA: TGTGCCAGCAGTGGATCGGAGAACACTGAAGCTTTCTTT. It translates to CASSGSENTEAFF.

V usage is TRBV28 and J usage is TRBJ2-3; D gene uncertain. V lost 0 bases and J lost 6, with 4 bases in between. The CDR3 covers 12 residues. CDR1 is MDHEN, CDR2 SYDVKM, per germline. Here the CDR3 reads CASSLWVDTQYF. CDR3 sequence (DNA): TGTGCCAGCAGTTTATGGGTGGATACGCAGTATTTT.

This clone was found a few times. The chain uses TRBV27 and TRBJ2-7; D is uncertain. Germline V lookup: CDR1 MNHEY, CDR2 SMNVEV (reference sequence). Between the trimmed V and J ends, which lost 0 bases and 6 bases, there was a span of 12 bases. The CDR3 sequence is 14 residues long. This chain's CDR3 is CASSLSRPSGEQYF. CDR3 nucleotide sequence: TGTGCCAGCAGTTTATCGAGACCATCCGGCGAGCAGTACTTC.

The rearrangement links TRBV7-2 to TRBJ1-2; D not certain. Looked up from germline, CDR1 is SGHTA and CDR2 is FQGNSA. The CDR3 spans 15 residues. V lost 3 bases to trimming and J lost 4 bases, with 15 bases between them. The CDR3 DNA is TGTGCCAGCAGCTTCATCTCGGGGAAAAGCTATGGCTACACCTTC. Amino acids: CASSFISGKSYGYTF.

The chain is built from TRBV19 and TRBJ2-3; TRBD1 aligns across 7 bases. The J segment lost 3 bases and the V segment lost 3 bases, leaving 3 bases of the junction unmatched. From germline, CDR1 is LNHDA and CDR2 SQIVND (reference sequence). This CDR3 is built from 14 residues. CDR3 DNA: TGTGCCAGTAGTATCAAGACAGGGACAGATACGCAGTATTTT. Translated: CASSIKTGTDTQYF.

The chain links TRBV28 to TRBJ2-7; 8 bases map to TRBD2. This CDR3 has 18 residues. Germline CDR1 reads MDHEN; CDR2 reads SYDVKM. The V gene end was trimmed by 6 bases and the J gene end by 6 bases; junction bases not matched to a gene: 22. The CDR3 sequence is CASSVWLLQKRERFEQYF. The CDR3 nucleotides read TGTGCCAGCAGCGTTTGGTTACTACAAAAGCGGGAGAGGTTCGAGCAGTACTTC.

The V gene is TRBV7-7, the J gene TRBJ2-7; no definite D call. V lost 2 bases, J lost 0 bases, and 8 bases lay in between. The CDR3 sequence is 14 residues long. The germline V gene encodes CDR1 SSHAT and CDR2 FNYEAQ (reference sequence). The CDR3 sequence: CASSLRLASYEQYF. The DNA for the CDR3 is TGTGCCAGCAGCTTAAGACTTGCCTCCTACGAGCAGTACTTC. Together with reference TRBV7-7 and TRBJ2-7, the CDR3 gives the full variable domain: GAGVSQSPRYKVTKRGQDVTLRCDPISSHATLYWYQQALGQGPEFLTYFNYEAQPDKSGLPSDRFSAERPEGSISTLTIQRTEQRDSAMYRCASSLRLASYEQYFGPGTRLTVT.

The chain links TRBV18 to TRBJ2-1, with D hard to call. V was trimmed by 4 bases and J by 4 bases, leaving 17 bases between them. Per the germline V gene, CDR1 is KGHSH and CDR2 is LQKENI. The CDR3 covers 16 residues. The CDR3 here is CASSLHPPAGYNEQFF. DNA of the CDR3: TGTGCCAGCTCACTTCACCCGCCCGCCGGGTACAATGAGCAGTTCTTC.

The chain combines TRBV20-1 with TRBJ1-2, with D maybe TRBD1 (5 bases). V was clipped by 5 bases and J by 7 bases, with 11 bases between them. Germline V CDR1 and CDR2: DFQATT, SNEGSKA (reference sequence). This CDR3 is built from 11 residues. Written as DNA, the CDR3 is TGCAGTGCTGCCCGGGACTCTGGCTACACCTTC. It is translated as CSAARDSGYTF.

This clone has more than one count but fewer than ten. The chain couples TRBV29-1 to TRBJ2-5; 8 bases line up with TRBD1. In germline, CDR1 is SQVTM, CDR2 ANQGSEA. The CDR3 totals 12 residues. Losses at the gene ends were 6 bases for V and 5 bases for J; bases not matched to a gene: 5. DNA of the CDR3: TGCAGCGTGGTACAGGGGGAGGAGACCCAGTACTTC. Protein sequence: CSVVQGEETQYF.

The table lists this clone with a few counts. This chain connects TRBV7-9 to TRBJ1-2; the D gene is possibly TRBD1 (6 bases). The V gene lost 5 bases and the J gene lost 5 bases, with 21 bases spanning the gap. The CDR3 has 16 amino acids. Germline V CDR1 and CDR2: SEHNR, FQNEAQ (reference sequence). This chain's CDR3 is CASSLEAGRGSYGYTF. DNA of the CDR3: TGTGCCAGCAGCCTAGAGGCGGGCAGGGGTTCTTATGGCTACACCTTC.

J is TRBJ2-3 and V is TRBV7-9, with D hard to call. This CDR3 is 13 amino acids long. Trimming took off 2 bases at V and 2 bases at J, with 5 bases between the two ends. Germline V CDR1 and CDR2: SEHNR, FQNEAQ (reference sequence). As DNA, the CDR3 is TGTGCCAGCAGCTTATACGCCACAGATACGCAGTATTTT. This codes for CASSLYATDTQYF.

V usage is TRBV6-1 and J usage is TRBJ1-2; TRBD1 aligns across 7 bases. The CDR3 runs 14 residues. The germline V gene encodes CDR1 MNHNS and CDR2 SASEGT. Trimming took 4 bases from V and 7 from J; bases not matched to a gene: 9. CDR3 bases: TGTGCCAGCAGTGGACTCCGGGACAGAGTTGGCTACACCTTC. This codes for CASSGLRDRVGYTF.

The rearrangement uses TRBV5-1 and TRBJ1-1, with D tentatively TRBD1 (6 bases). Trimming left V 6 bases short and J 4 bases short, with 16 bases between. The germline gives CDR1 SGHRS, CDR2 YFSETQ. The CDR3 is 14 residues long. In DNA form, the CDR3 reads TGCGCCAGCAACATTCAGGGGTTGGGCACTGAAGCTTTCTTT. Its translation: CASNIQGLGTEAFF.

The table lists this clone with a count of one. The V and J genes are TRBV28 and TRBJ2-7; D could derive from TRBD1 or TRBD2 (5 bases each). The CDR3 is made up of 15 amino acids. Germline-derived CDR1 and CDR2 are MDHEN and SYDVKM. Trimming took 7 bases from V and 4 from J, leaving 20 bases between them. The CDR3 spells CASTMGVPGAYEQYF. The DNA of the CDR3 is TGTGCCAGCACCATGGGGGTCCCAGGTGCGTACGAGCAGTACTTC.